This T cell receptor beta chain was obtained from a study of cytomegalovirus exposure and HLA in healthy donors. At the level of the study: Assignment to the Caucasian-associated ancestry cluster applied to approximately 79% of the approximately 400 genotyped donors. Findings of the study overall: In vitro, three CMV-associated chains proved specific for CMV antigens.

These donors counted as nominally healthy when sampled, but unrecorded immune exposures were likely. Details on this clone: Its antigen remains unknown.

Primers included in the PCR were 60 Vbeta and 13 Jbeta primers. Clones were read by immunoSEQ multiplex PCR, and TCRdb kept only the in-frame ones, dropping some. The sample gives 120,000 or so clones, 75% to 85% of which show up once; less than 9.5% is in the top ten. Sequenced: PBMCs. The TCR originated in a woman aged 50 to 60 in good health and CMV-seropositive.

In DNA form, the CDR3 reads TGTGCCAGCAGCTTAGGGGCAACCTCGGGGTCCCAGTACTTC. This codes for CASSLGATSGSQYF. The V gene is TRBV11-3, the J gene TRBJ2-5; possible D gene TRBD2, 5 bases. Germline values: CDR1 SGHNT, CDR2 YENEEA. Trimming took 1 base from V and 9 from J, leaving 15 bases between them. CDR3 length: 14 amino acids.